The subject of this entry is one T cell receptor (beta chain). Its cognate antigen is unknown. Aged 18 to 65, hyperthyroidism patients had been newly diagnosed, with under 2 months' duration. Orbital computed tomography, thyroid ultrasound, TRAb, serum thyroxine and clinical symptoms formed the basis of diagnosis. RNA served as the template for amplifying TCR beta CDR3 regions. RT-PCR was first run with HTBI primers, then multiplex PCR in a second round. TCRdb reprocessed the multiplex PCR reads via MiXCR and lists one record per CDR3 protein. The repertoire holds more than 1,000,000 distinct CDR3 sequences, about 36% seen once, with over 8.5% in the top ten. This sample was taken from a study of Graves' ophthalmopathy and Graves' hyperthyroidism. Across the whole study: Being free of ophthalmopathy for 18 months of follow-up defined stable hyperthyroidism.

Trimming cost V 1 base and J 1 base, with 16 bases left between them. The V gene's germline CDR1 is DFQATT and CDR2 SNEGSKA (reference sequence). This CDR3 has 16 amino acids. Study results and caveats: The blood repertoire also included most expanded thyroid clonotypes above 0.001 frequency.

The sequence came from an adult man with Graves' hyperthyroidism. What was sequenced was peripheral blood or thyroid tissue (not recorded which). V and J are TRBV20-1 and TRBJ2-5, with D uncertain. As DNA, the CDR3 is TGCAGTGCTAGAGTACGACTGGCGGACCGCCAAGAGACCCAGTACTTC. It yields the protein CSARVRLADRQETQYF.